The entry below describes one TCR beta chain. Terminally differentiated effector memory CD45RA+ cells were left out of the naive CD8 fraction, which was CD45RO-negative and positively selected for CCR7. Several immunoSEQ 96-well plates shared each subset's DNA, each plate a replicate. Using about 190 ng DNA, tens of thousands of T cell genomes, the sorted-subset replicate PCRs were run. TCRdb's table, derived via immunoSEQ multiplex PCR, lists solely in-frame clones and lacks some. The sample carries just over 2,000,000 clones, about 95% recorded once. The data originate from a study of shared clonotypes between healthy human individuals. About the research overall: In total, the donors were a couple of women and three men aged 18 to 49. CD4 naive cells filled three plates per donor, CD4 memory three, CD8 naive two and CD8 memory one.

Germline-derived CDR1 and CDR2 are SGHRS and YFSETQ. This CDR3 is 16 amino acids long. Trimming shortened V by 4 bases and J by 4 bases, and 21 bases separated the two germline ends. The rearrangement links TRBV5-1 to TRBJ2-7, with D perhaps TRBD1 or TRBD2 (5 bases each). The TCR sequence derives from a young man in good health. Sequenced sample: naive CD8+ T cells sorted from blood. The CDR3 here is CASSVARPGRDYEQYF. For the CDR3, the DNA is TGCGCCAGCAGCGTTGCGCGGCCGGGACGGGATTACGAGCAGTACTTC.